Described below is a single T cell receptor (beta chain) sequence and its context. Its antigen is currently unknown. The sequenced fragment ends 3 residues before the CDR3 boundary, so the rest is inferred from the germline J gene. The data stem from a study of TET2 disruption in CD19-targeted CAR T cells. Treatment reported: autologous CTL019 cells: CD19 CAR with 4-1BB and CD3 zeta domains. TCR zeta and 4-1BB domains were built into the CD19 CAR. The starting T cells for CTL019 came from a peripheral blood leukapheresis. Sequencing used immunoSEQ multiplex PCR; TCRdb keeps in-frame clones, though not all of them. Its table records 25,000 or so clones. From germline, CDR1 is SNHLY and CDR2 FYNNEI. The length of the CDR3 is 15 residues. V lost 1 base and J lost 5; bases outside the gene matches: 4.

The rearrangement uses TRBV2 and TRBJ2-5, with 10 positions matching TRBD2. The source was CD8- CAR+ T cells sorted from cultured blood T cells, collected for CD19 CAR T cell therapy. Subset here: CD8-negative CAR-positive T cells from the infusion product. The clonotype was recovered from a man between 65 and 85 years old with chronic lymphocytic leukemia. The DNA read from the CDR3 is TGTGCCAGCAGTGAAGGGGGACTAGCGATGGAGACC. Its translation: CASSEGGLAMET. The entire CDR3 reads CASSEGGLAMETQYF. Combining the CDR3 with reference TRBV2 and TRBJ2-5 gives the whole variable domain EPEVTQTPSHQVTQMGQEVILRCVPISNHLYFYWYRQILGQKVEFLVSFYNNEISEKSEIFDDQFSVERPDGSNFTLKIRSTKLEDSAMYFCASSEGGLAMETQYFGPGTRLLVL.